This passage covers 27 T cell receptor beta chains from one sample sequenced in a study of T cell repertoires in cytomegalovirus infection. Antigen specificity for these receptors is unknown. One entry per CDR3 protein, called by TCRdb with MiXCR from the reads. Of 450,000 to 600,000 distinct CDR3 sequences in the sample, roughly a third were seen once. This sample comprised cultured PBMCs, obtained from culture after CMV antigen stimulation. The origin of the receptors is a human donor in good health (CMV status not recorded). Some clones in this sample may be carry-over from other donors' samples.

This clonotype was counted between two and nine times. J is TRBJ2-7 and V is TRBV7-2, with D possibly TRBD1 on 5 matching bases. CDR1 and CDR2 (germline): SGHTA, FQGNSA. Trimming stripped 8 bases from V and 4 bases from J, with 18 bases between. The CDR3 runs 14 residues. This chain's CDR3 is CASALGDFLYEQYF. As DNA, the CDR3 is TGTGCCAGCGCGTTAGGGGATTTCCTATACGAGCAGTACTTC.

J is TRBJ2-1 and V is TRBV7-3; no firm D call. CDR3 length: 16 residues. The germline CDR1 and CDR2 sequences are SGHTA and FQGTGA. V was shortened by 1 base and J by 0 bases, with 10 bases between the two germline ends. CDR3 amino acids: CASSLMAASSYNEQFF. The CDR3 coding sequence is TGTGCCAGCAGCTTAATGGCGGCGAGCTCCTACAATGAGCAGTTCTTC.

The chain joins TRBV18 to TRBJ1-6; no definite D call. Germline CDR1 reads KGHSH; CDR2 reads LQKENI. V was pared by 2 bases and J by 6 bases, with 8 bases between. The CDR3 has 14 residues. This chain's CDR3 is CASSPGEVNSPLHF. Here the CDR3 DNA reads TGTGCCAGCTCACCAGGGGAGGTTAATTCACCCCTCCACTTT.

The genes are TRBV6-1 and TRBJ2-2; TRBD1 matches 7 bases. The CDR3 is 17 residues long. Germline V gives CDR1 MNHNS, CDR2 SASEGT. The V gene end was trimmed by 3 bases and the J gene end by 0 bases; junction bases not matched to a gene: 7. In DNA, the CDR3 is TGTGCCAGCAGTGATTGGGCCGGGACAGCGAACACCGGGGAGCTGTTTTTT. The encoded protein is CASSDWAGTANTGELFF.

This clonotype was detected only once. The rearrangement uses TRBV29-1 and TRBJ2-7, with D tentatively TRBD2 (5 bases). The CDR3 has 13 amino acids. Germline-derived CDR1 and CDR2 are SQVTM and ANQGSEA. Trimming stripped 6 bases from V and 3 bases from J, with 15 bases between. Here the CDR3 reads CSVPTGNGYEQYF. DNA for the CDR3: TGCAGCGTCCCGACGGGGAACGGCTACGAGCAGTACTTC.

The CDR3 protein is CSVVVGTSGVGETQYF. CDR3 nucleotides: TGCAGCGTGGTGGTGGGGACTAGCGGGGTTGGGGAGACCCAGTACTTC. The chain employs TRBV29-1 and TRBJ2-5, with 13 nucleotides matching TRBD2. This CDR3 has 16 amino acids. Per germline, CDR1 SQVTM and CDR2 ANQGSEA. V dropped 6 bases and J dropped 5; count of bases not matched to a gene: 12. Full variable domain (rest looked up from reference TRBV29-1 and TRBJ2-5): SAVISQKPSRDICQRGTSLTIQCQVDSQVTMMFWYRQQPGQSLTLIATANQGSEATYESGFVIDKFPISRPNLTFSTLTVSNMSPEDSSIYLCSVVVGTSGVGETQYFGPGTRLLVL.

This clonotype was detected a few times. The chain uses TRBV7-9 and TRBJ2-5; weak D call: TRBD2 (6 bases). Looked up from germline, CDR1 is SEHNR and CDR2 is FQNEAQ (reference sequence). CDR3 size: 13 residues. V lost 5 bases, J lost 5 bases, and 12 bases lay in between. The CDR3 here is CASSPEGLETQYF. As DNA, the CDR3 is TGTGCCAGCAGCCCGGAGGGTCTGGAGACCCAGTACTTC.

V is TRBV6-2 or TRBV6-3 and J is TRBJ1-5; weak D call: TRBD1 (5 bases). The CDR3 sequence is 14 residues long. From germline, CDR1 is MNHEY and CDR2 SVGEGT. Trimming removed 5 bases at V and 3 bases at J, with 11 bases between. CDR3 amino acids: CASSAQGPNQPQHF. CDR3 nucleotides: TGTGCCAGCAGTGCCCAGGGCCCCAATCAGCCCCAGCATTTT.

The V gene is TRBV5-1, the J gene TRBJ2-5, with D possibly called TRBD1 or TRBD2 (5 bases each). CDR1 and CDR2 (germline): SGHRS, YFSETQ. Trimming stripped 4 bases from V and 4 bases from J, with 26 bases between. The CDR3 sequence is 18 residues long. CDR3 region: CASSPVVIREPRGETQYF. The CDR3 DNA is TGCGCCAGCAGCCCTGTCGTGATCCGGGAACCGAGGGGAGAGACCCAGTACTTC.

The V gene is TRBV7-9, the J gene TRBJ1-2; no definite D call. V was clipped by 1 base and J by 4 bases, with 19 bases between them. The CDR3 is made up of 17 amino acids. Germline CDR1 SEHNR, CDR2 FQNEAQ (reference sequence). CDR3 sequence: CASSLGSDPLLGYGYTF. The CDR3 DNA reads as TGTGCCAGCAGCTTAGGATCGGACCCTCTTCTGGGCTATGGCTACACCTTC.

V gene TRBV11-3 combines with J gene TRBJ1-1; D possibly corresponds to TRBD1 (6 bases). Germline values: CDR1 SGHNT, CDR2 YENEEA. The CDR3 is made up of 16 amino acids. The V end lost 4 bases, the J end lost 1 base, and 16 bases lay between the germline ends. The CDR3 sequence: CASSSTRGGKNTEAFF. The CDR3 DNA reads TGTGCCAGCAGCTCAACGAGGGGGGGAAAGAACACTGAAGCTTTCTTT.

This clonotype was counted a few times. The V call is TRBV12-3 or TRBV12-4, the J call TRBJ1-2, with TRBD1 as a possible D gene (5 bases). The CDR3 length is 13 residues. V was clipped by 6 bases and J by 5 bases, with 13 bases between them. The CDR3 DNA reads TGTGCCAGCAGGCCACAGGATCTGTATGGCTACACCTTC. Amino acids: CASRPQDLYGYTF.

This clonotype was observed a few times. This chain links TRBV6-2 or TRBV6-3 with TRBJ2-1; perhaps TRBD2 as D (6 bases). The CDR3 has 13 residues. Germline CDR1 reads MNHEY; CDR2 reads SVGEGT. The ends were cut back, 10 bases at V and 5 bases at J, with 15 bases in the middle. CDR3 residues: CATNPGLNNEQFF. In DNA, the CDR3 is TGTGCCACCAATCCGGGACTCAACAATGAGCAGTTCTTC.

This clonotype has only a few counts. This sequence joins TRBV4-1 and TRBJ2-7; 7 bases map to TRBD1. Germline values: CDR1 MGHRA, CDR2 YSYEKL. The length of the CDR3 is 14 residues. J gave up 3 bases and V 1 base, and 3 bases lay outside the gene matches. The CDR3 loop is CASSQATGSYEQYF. The CDR3 nucleotides are TGCGCCAGCAGCCAAGCGACAGGGAGCTACGAGCAGTACTTC.

The J gene is TRBJ2-7, the V gene TRBV19; TRBD2 agrees at 13 bases. The CDR3 spans 18 residues. Germline CDR1 LNHDA, CDR2 SQIVND (reference sequence). Trimming removed 6 bases from V and 7 bases from J; junction bases left unmatched: 18. CDR3 nucleotide sequence: TGTGCCAGTAGCCGCACCGGGACTAGCGGGGCCTCCGGAAGAGAGCAGTACTTC. Amino acid sequence: CASSRTGTSGASGREQYF.

A few counts support this clonotype. V gene TRBV7-2 combines with J gene TRBJ2-2, with D possibly TRBD1 on 6 matching bases. The CDR3 runs 16 residues. CDR1 is SGHTA and CDR2 is FQGNSA in the germline V gene. V shed 2 bases and J shed 2 bases, with 12 bases lying between them. In DNA form, the CDR3 reads TGTGCCAGCAGCTTATGGGCAGGGGTTAACACCGGGGAGCTGTTTTTT. Protein product: CASSLWAGVNTGELFF.

J is TRBJ2-1 and V is TRBV5-4, with D maybe TRBD2 (5 bases). Per the germline V gene, CDR1 is SGHNT and CDR2 is YYREEE (reference sequence). The CDR3 has 16 amino acids. Trimming removed 0 bases at V and 2 bases at J, with 12 bases between. The CDR3 here is CASSLVGAAPYNEQFF. The CDR3 DNA sequence: TGTGCCAGCAGCTTGGTAGGAGCGGCGCCCTACAATGAGCAGTTCTTC.

This clonotype was observed a handful of times. The chain links TRBV12-3 or TRBV12-4 to TRBJ1-4; D is ambiguous. V lost 3 bases and J lost 3, with 11 bases in between. This CDR3 has 15 amino acids. The CDR3: CASSLREASNEKLFF. In DNA form, the CDR3 reads TGTGCCAGCAGTTTGCGAGAGGCGTCTAATGAAAAACTGTTTTTT.

The sample holds a few counts of this clonotype. This chain uses TRBV11-2 with TRBJ1-4; D perhaps matches TRBD1 (5 bases). Deletions cut 0 bases from V and 10 bases from J, with 21 bases between. Germline assignment: CDR1 SGHAT and CDR2 FQNNGV. The CDR3 length is 17 residues. The CDR3 sequence: CASSLDRQGRWLRKLFF. The CDR3 DNA reads TGTGCCAGCAGCTTAGACAGGCAGGGACGGTGGCTTCGAAAACTGTTTTTT.

The CDR3 DNA reads as TGCAGTGCCTTAGTAGTCGGAGGCACTGAAGCTTTCTTT. Protein product: CSALVVGGTEAFF. The chain uses TRBV20-1 and TRBJ1-1; D remains ambiguous. The CDR3 loop spans 13 amino acids. The V end was cut by 6 bases, the J end by 4 bases, with 15 bases between. CDR1 is DFQATT, CDR2 SNEGSKA, per germline (reference sequence).

This clonotype was seen only a few times. The chain employs TRBV11-2 and TRBJ2-1; D may be TRBD1 or TRBD2 (5 bases each). Germline lookup yields CDR1 SGHAT and CDR2 FQNNGV. The CDR3 is 15 residues long. V lost 1 base to trimming and J lost 4 bases, with 11 bases between them. DNA for the CDR3: TGTGCCAGCAGCTTAGCAGTATGGGGGTACAATGAGCAGTTCTTC. This translates into CASSLAVWGYNEQFF.

J is TRBJ2-1 and V is TRBV27; maybe TRBD1 (5 bases). Trimming took 5 bases from V and 10 from J, leaving 18 bases between them. Germline-derived CDR1 and CDR2 are MNHEY and SMNVEV (reference sequence). This CDR3 has 14 amino acids. The CDR3 DNA reads TGTGCCAGCAGTCCAAACCCAGGGTTAGGCGAGCAGTTCTTC. Protein: CASSPNPGLGEQFF.

The V gene is TRBV5-6, the J gene TRBJ2-3; weak D call: TRBD2 (5 bases). CDR3 length: 13 amino acids. In germline, CDR1 is SGHDT, CDR2 YYEEEE. Trimming stripped 5 bases from V and 6 bases from J, with 13 bases between. For the CDR3, the DNA is TGTGCCAGCAGTCCACGCTCGGGGGATACGCAGTATTTT. Translating gives CASSPRSGDTQYF.

The table lists this clonotype with a few counts. V is TRBV7-9 and J is TRBJ1-1, with D unclear. This CDR3 is built from 14 residues. Germline CDR1 is SEHNR and CDR2 is FQNEAQ (reference sequence). Trimming took 5 bases from V and 0 from J, leaving 10 bases between them. The CDR3 DNA reads as TGTGCCAGCAGCGCTGACTCGTTGAACACTGAAGCTTTCTTT. Translating gives CASSADSLNTEAFF.

This clonotype was seen a handful of times. The J gene is TRBJ1-3, the V gene TRBV7-6; D is perhaps TRBD1 (6 bases). Germline lookup yields CDR1 SGHVS and CDR2 FNYEAQ. V lost 5 bases, J lost 0 bases, and 11 bases lay in between. The CDR3 covers 15 residues. The CDR3 loop reads CASSPRTVSGNTIYF. In DNA, the CDR3 is TGTGCCAGCAGCCCTCGGACAGTCTCTGGAAACACCATATATTTT.

On this clonotype: This may be a read error: a much more frequent sequence differs by one nucleotide. The chain links TRBV7-8 to TRBJ1-2; 8 bases line up with TRBD1. CDR1 SGHVS and CDR2 FQNEAQ come from the germline V gene. The CDR3 consists of 13 residues. The CDR3 bases are TGTGCCTGCAGCCCGGACAGGGAGGGCGGCTACACCTTC. Its translation: CACSPDREGGYTF. Complete variable domain (other parts from reference TRBV7-8 and TRBJ1-2): GAGVSQSPRYKVAKRGQDVALRCDPISGHVSLFWYQQALGQGPEFLTYFQNEAQLDKSGLPSDRFFAERPEGSVSTLKIQRTQQEDSAVYLCACSPDREGGYTFGSGTRLTVV.

V and J are TRBV29-1 and TRBJ2-1; D could derive from TRBD1 or TRBD2 (5 bases each). Germline assignment: CDR1 SQVTM and CDR2 ANQGSEA. Trimming removed 4 bases at V and 6 bases at J, with 13 bases between. The CDR3 runs to 13 residues. CDR3 in amino acids: CSVGTVRGNEQFF. CDR3 coding DNA: TGCAGCGTTGGGACTGTAAGGGGCAATGAGCAGTTCTTC.